One TCR beta chain is described in this entry. This record comes from a study of blood T cell repertoires in COVID-19. Using immunoSEQ multiplex PCR, the repertoire was profiled, and TCRdb retains in-frame clones only, with some absent. Here the sample spans hundreds of thousands of clones, approximately 92% being singletons. The sequencing sample was made of PBMCs or T cells enriched from blood (not recorded which). The sequence was collected from a woman aged 18-35 years who had recovered from COVID-19.

The CDR3 DNA reads TGTGCCAGCAGCAGAACGACAGGGGCGCCCCAGCATTTT. This sequence encodes CASSRTTGAPQHF. The chain couples TRBV5-5 to TRBJ1-5, with 8 positions matching TRBD1. Per the germline V gene, CDR1 is SGHKS and CDR2 is YYEKEE (reference sequence). Trimming removed 4 bases from V and 9 bases from J; junction bases left unmatched: 6. CDR3 length: 13 amino acids. The full variable domain, completed using reference TRBV5-5 and TRBJ1-5, is DAGVTQSPTHLIKTRGQQVTLRCSPISGHKSVSWYQQVLGQGPQFIFQYYEKEERGRGNFPDRFSARQFPNYSSELNVNALLLGDSALYLCASSRTTGAPQHFGDGTRLSIL.